The sequence of this TCR beta chain was determined in a study of control samples from healthy donors and cancer patients. TCRdb's copy holds only in-frame clones and misses some; the assay was immunoSEQ multiplex PCR. Of some 130,000 clones in the sample, approximately 92% are singletons; the top ten hold 4.5% to 7%. CDR3 size: 15 residues. Germline V lookup: CDR1 ENHRY, CDR2 SYGVKD. Trimming took 6 bases from V and 0 from J, leaving 15 bases between them. The V call is TRBV10-3, the J call TRBJ2-7, with D uncertain. The TCR sequence derives from a man younger than 30 in good health. The sample was blood. CDR3 nucleotides: TGTGCCATCAGCGGATGGACGGAGAGCTCCTACGAGCAGTACTTC. This sequence encodes CAISGWTESSYEQYF.